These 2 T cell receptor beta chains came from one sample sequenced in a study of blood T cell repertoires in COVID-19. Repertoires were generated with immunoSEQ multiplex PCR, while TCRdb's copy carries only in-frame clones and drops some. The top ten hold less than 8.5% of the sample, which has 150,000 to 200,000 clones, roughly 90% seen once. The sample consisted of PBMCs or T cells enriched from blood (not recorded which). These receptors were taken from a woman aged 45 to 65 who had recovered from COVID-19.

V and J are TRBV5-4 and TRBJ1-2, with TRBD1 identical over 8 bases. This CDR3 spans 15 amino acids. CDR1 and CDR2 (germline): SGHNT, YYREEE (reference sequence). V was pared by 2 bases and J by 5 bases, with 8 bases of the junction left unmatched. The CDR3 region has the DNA TGTGCCAGCAGCTTTAAGGACAGGGAGTATTATGGCTACACCTTC. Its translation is CASSFKDREYYGYTF.

The CDR3 reads CASSSGGKGGYDQYF. CDR3 sequence (DNA): TGTGCCAGCAGCTCCGGAGGGAAGGGAGGGTATGACCAGTACTTC. The V call is TRBV7-8, the J call TRBJ2-5; TRBD2 matches 7 bases. J gave up 10 bases and V 4 bases, and 15 bases lay outside the gene matches. The CDR3 has 15 amino acids. CDR1 and CDR2 (germline): SGHVS, FQNEAQ.